This passage covers 32 T cell receptor beta chains from one sample sequenced in a study of OX40 agonist ivuxolimab in advanced cancers. The repertoire was sequenced with immunoSEQ multiplex PCR; TCRdb's copy has only in-frame clones and lacks some. The table records about 80,000 clones, roughly 85% of them present only once. The source material was CD4+ or CD8+ T cells sorted from blood, sampled in a trial of the OX40 agonist ivuxolimab. The receptors stem from an adult with an advanced solid tumor such as melanoma, head and neck, liver or kidney cancer.

The chain has TRBV6-9 and TRBJ1-1; D is perhaps TRBD1 (5 bases). Trimming took off 4 bases at V and 1 base at J, with 10 bases between the two ends. CDR3 length: 14 residues. Germline CDR1 and CDR2: MNHGY and SVAAGI. In DNA form, the CDR3 reads TGTGCCAGCAGTTCCCGGGACGGGAACACTGAAGCTTTCTTT. Translating it yields CASSSRDGNTEAFF.

The rearrangement links TRBV19 to TRBJ2-6; 8 nucleotides match TRBD1. Germline CDR1 reads LNHDA; CDR2 reads SQIVND (reference sequence). CDR3 length: 13 residues. After removal of 6 bases from V and 17 bases from J, the junction contained 12 bases not matched to a gene. DNA of the CDR3: TGTGCCAGTAGCAAAAGCCCGGACAGGGTGGTGACTTTC. This codes for CASSKSPDRVVTF.

V and J are TRBV7-2 and TRBJ2-3; D gene ambiguous. CDR3 length equals 12 residues. Trimming stripped 4 bases from V and 6 bases from J, with 8 bases between. Looked up from germline, CDR1 is SGHTA and CDR2 is FQGNSA. CDR3 nucleotide sequence: TGTGCCAGCAGCTCCACGAGGGATACGCAGTATTTT. Protein product: CASSSTRDTQYF.

The chain employs TRBV19 and TRBJ1-2, with a weak D call TRBD1 (5 bases). Germline loops: CDR1 LNHDA, CDR2 SQIVND (reference sequence). The CDR3 length is 16 residues. V dropped 0 bases and J dropped 2 bases, with 13 bases sitting between them. CDR3 sequence: CASSIDGAVVNYGYTF. The CDR3 bases are TGTGCCAGTAGTATAGATGGGGCAGTCGTCAACTATGGCTACACCTTC.

The rearrangement joins TRBV7-9 to TRBJ2-1; 14 bases map to TRBD2. The CDR3 runs 15 residues. From germline, CDR1 is SEHNR and CDR2 FQNEAQ (reference sequence). V dropped 5 bases and J dropped 6; count of bases not matched to a gene: 3. CDR3 nucleotide sequence: TGTGCCAGCAGCATGGGACTAGCGGGAGTCAATGAGCAGTTCTTC. This encodes CASSMGLAGVNEQFF.

The chain links TRBV11-2 to TRBJ1-4, with 8 nucleotides matching TRBD1. CDR1 SGHAT and CDR2 FQNNGV come from the germline V gene. The ends lost 4 bases at V and 7 bases at J; junction bases unmatched: 8. There are 15 residues in the CDR3. The CDR3 DNA sequence: TGTGCCAGCAGCTCCCCGGGACAGGATCTTGAAAAACTGTTTTTT. Translated: CASSSPGQDLEKLFF. The whole variable domain, filled in from reference TRBV11-2 and TRBJ1-4, reads EAGVAQSPRYKIIEKRQSVAFWCNPISGHATLYWYQQILGQGPKLLIQFQNNGVVDDSQLPKDRFSAERLKGVDSTLKIQPAKLEDSAVYLCASSSPGQDLEKLFFGSGTQLSVL.

The chain combines TRBV2 with TRBJ1-6; perhaps TRBD1 as D (6 bases). This CDR3 region has 15 residues. V gave up 5 bases and J gave up 7 bases, with 15 bases separating them. CDR1 and CDR2 from the germline V gene are SNHLY and FYNNEI. In DNA form, the CDR3 reads TGTGCCAGCAGTAAAACGGACAGCCCGAATTCACCCCTCCACTTT. Amino acid sequence: CASSKTDSPNSPLHF.

V gene TRBV7-9 combines with J gene TRBJ2-7, with TRBD1 as a possible D gene (5 bases). The CDR3 loop spans 15 amino acids. Germline CDR1 and CDR2: SEHNR and FQNEAQ (reference sequence). Trimming pared 4 bases from V and 2 bases from J, leaving 15 bases between. The CDR3, as DNA: TGTGCCAGCAGCTCAGAGAACCAGGGAACCTACGAGCAGTACTTC. Encoded protein: CASSSENQGTYEQYF.

The chain couples TRBV27 to TRBJ1-5; no clear D. From germline, CDR1 is MNHEY and CDR2 SMNVEV (reference sequence). The CDR3 loop spans 15 amino acids. Trimming stripped 4 bases from V and 5 bases from J, with 15 bases between. The CDR3: CASSSIKGGDQPQHF. The CDR3 DNA is TGTGCCAGCAGTTCGATAAAGGGTGGGGATCAGCCCCAGCATTTT.

The rearrangement links TRBV7-3 to TRBJ1-2; D not certain. The ends were cut back, 5 bases at V and 3 bases at J, with 16 bases in the middle. The CDR3 is 15 amino acids. Per germline, CDR1 SGHTA and CDR2 FQGTGA. The CDR3 sequence is CASSPRAGSDYGYTF. CDR3 DNA sequence: TGTGCCAGCAGCCCGAGGGCGGGTTCGGACTATGGCTACACCTTC.

The rearrangement uses TRBV5-1 and TRBJ2-3; 12 bases map to TRBD1. The CDR3 runs 14 residues. The V and J ends lost 6 bases and 9 bases, in that order; junction bases with no gene match: 8. The germline CDR1 and CDR2 sequences are SGHRS and YFSETQ. In nucleotides, the CDR3 is TGCGCCAGCACCACCGGGACAGGGGGCGGCACGCAGTATTTT. Protein product: CASTTGTGGGTQYF.

This chain uses TRBV4-3 with TRBJ2-7, with TRBD1 identical over 7 bases. Trimming took 0 bases from V and 5 from J; bases not matched to a gene: 7. The CDR3 has 15 residues. Germline CDR1 and CDR2: LGHNA and YSLEER. The CDR3 here is CASSQEGQATDEQYF. DNA for the CDR3: TGCGCCAGCAGCCAAGAAGGACAGGCTACGGACGAGCAGTACTTC.

V gene TRBV4-2 combines with J gene TRBJ2-2; 7 bases are shared with TRBD1. CDR3 length equals 16 residues. The V segment lost 0 bases and the J segment 0 bases; nucleotides outside the gene matches: 1. Germline V CDR1 and CDR2: LGHNA, YNFKEQ. CDR3 protein: CASSQDTGANTGELFF. For the CDR3, the DNA is TGTGCCAGCAGCCAAGATACAGGGGCGAACACCGGGGAGCTGTTTTTT.

This clone was seen once. V gene TRBV27 combines with J gene TRBJ2-3; D gene uncertain. Trimming stripped 6 bases from V and 6 bases from J, with 16 bases between. The germline V gene encodes CDR1 MNHEY and CDR2 SMNVEV (reference sequence). The CDR3 totals 14 residues. CDR3 DNA: TGTGCCAGCAGCCCCGAAGCCCTGGGGGATACGCAGTATTTT. Its protein is CASSPEALGDTQYF.

This chain's CDR3 is CASSLRPLGTSGKETQYF. CDR3 sequence (DNA): TGTGCCAGCAGCTTAAGGCCCCTTGGGACTAGCGGTAAAGAGACCCAGTACTTC. This chain connects TRBV7-2 to TRBJ2-5; 11 nucleotides agree with TRBD2. The junction had 11 bases not matched to a gene; V was cut back by 2 bases and J by 3 bases. Germline CDR1 reads SGHTA; CDR2 reads FQGNSA. The length of the CDR3 is 18 residues.

The CDR3: CASSLVTGNSPLHF. Here the CDR3 DNA reads TGTGCCAGCAGCTTAGTAACAGGAAATTCACCCCTCCACTTT. This chain links TRBV7-9 with TRBJ1-6; D is possibly TRBD1 (5 bases). The CDR3 consists of 14 residues. Germline V gene lookup returns CDR1 SEHNR and CDR2 FQNEAQ (reference sequence). V was shortened by 1 base and J by 7 bases, with 8 bases between the two germline ends.

The chain combines TRBV7-2 with TRBJ2-7; 11 nucleotides agree with TRBD2. V trimming: 4 bases; J trimming: 4 bases; junction bases outside the gene matches: 12. Germline CDR1 reads SGHTA; CDR2 reads FQGNSA. This CDR3 has 17 residues. The CDR3 DNA follows: TGTGCCAGCAGCTCCCCTACTAGCGGGAGTCTTGGGTACGAGCAGTACTTC. Its protein is CASSSPTSGSLGYEQYF. Looking up the rest from reference TRBV7-2 and TRBJ2-7 gives the full variable domain: GAGVSQSPSNKVTEKGKDVELRCDPISGHTALYWYRQSLGQGLEFLIYFQGNSAPDKSGLPSDRFSAERTGGSVSTLTIQRTQQEDSAVYLCASSSPTSGSLGYEQYFGPGTRLTVT.

The chain couples TRBV27 to TRBJ2-2; no firm D call. Germline V CDR1 and CDR2: MNHEY, SMNVEV (reference sequence). The V end lost 0 bases, the J end lost 3 bases, and 5 bases lay between the germline ends. The CDR3 runs 14 residues. The CDR3 nucleotides read TGTGCCAGCAGTTTATCTGGGTACACCGGGGAGCTGTTTTTT. Translation gives CASSLSGYTGELFF.

This rearrangement joins TRBV19 to TRBJ2-3, with D uncertain. CDR1 and CDR2 (germline): LNHDA, SQIVND (reference sequence). The CDR3 has 13 residues. V was cut by 7 bases and J by 2 bases, with 10 bases left in between. CDR3 sequence: CASNPGATDTQYF. The CDR3 coding sequence is TGTGCCAGTAATCCCGGAGCCACAGATACGCAGTATTTT.

The chain has TRBV7-8 and TRBJ1-5, with 10 bases lining up with TRBD1. V was clipped by 4 bases and J by 0 bases; unmatched bases: 15. Germline CDR1 and CDR2: SGHVS and FQNEAQ. The CDR3 sequence is 20 residues long. The CDR3 region is CASSSLAGQGPSYSNQPQHF. In DNA, the CDR3 is TGTGCCAGCAGCTCGTTGGCGGGACAGGGGCCATCATATAGCAATCAGCCCCAGCATTTT.

This clone was seen only once. The chain is built from TRBV6-5 and TRBJ2-1, with 7 bases fitting TRBD2. The CDR3 extends over 15 amino acids. Germline assignment: CDR1 MNHEY and CDR2 SVGAGI. V lost 2 bases and J lost 4; bases outside the gene matches: 5. The CDR3 loop reads CASSYTAGTYNEQFF. The CDR3 DNA reads TGTGCCAGCAGTTACACAGCGGGAACGTACAATGAGCAGTTCTTC.

This clone was counted a single time. The chain combines TRBV2 with TRBJ2-5; 8 nucleotides align to TRBD1. The CDR3 consists of 13 residues. CDR1 is SNHLY, CDR2 FYNNEI, per germline. The V gene end was trimmed by 4 bases and the J gene end by 2 bases; junction bases not matched to a gene: 0. In DNA form, the CDR3 reads TGTGCCAGCAGTGGACAGGGGCAAGAGACCCAGTACTTC. As protein: CASSGQGQETQYF.

The rearrangement links TRBV18 to TRBJ1-5; tentative D call: TRBD1 (6 bases). CDR3 size: 14 residues. CDR1 is KGHSH, CDR2 LQKENI, per germline. Trimming removed 4 bases from V and 5 bases from J, with 12 bases in between. The CDR3, as DNA: TGTGCCAGCTCACTACAGGGATCGTATCAGCCCCAGCATTTT. Translation gives CASSLQGSYQPQHF. The full variable domain, completed using reference TRBV18 and TRBJ1-5, is NAGVMQNPRHLVRRRGQEARLRCSPMKGHSHVYWYRQLPEEGLKFMVYLQKENIIDESGMPKERFSAEFPKEGPSILRIQQVVRGDSAAYFCASSLQGSYQPQHFGDGTRLSIL.

This chain joins TRBV7-8 and TRBJ1-1; D gene uncertain. V lost 1 base, J lost 1 base, and 4 bases lay in between. The CDR3 consists of 13 residues. The germline CDR1 and CDR2 sequences are SGHVS and FQNEAQ. The CDR3 nucleotides read TGTGCCAGCAGCTTAGGGGAGAACACTGAAGCTTTCTTT. Translation gives CASSLGENTEAFF.

This chain connects TRBV18 to TRBJ2-5; possibly TRBD1 or TRBD2 for D (6 bases each). Deletions cut 0 bases from V and 11 bases from J, with 19 bases between. The CDR3 contains 15 residues. The germline gives CDR1 KGHSH, CDR2 LQKENI. CDR3 in DNA: TGTGCCAGCTCACCACCTAACAGGGACTCCCGGGAGCAGTACTTC. This sequence encodes CASSPPNRDSREQYF.

This clone was observed once. The rearrangement uses TRBV18 and TRBJ1-5; D not resolved. V was shortened by 4 bases and J by 5 bases, with 12 bases between the two germline ends. The CDR3 has 14 residues. The germline CDR1 and CDR2 sequences are KGHSH and LQKENI. For the CDR3, the DNA is TGTGCCAGCTCACGACGGGAGGCCGATCAGCCCCAGCATTTT. This encodes CASSRREADQPQHF. Based on the CDR3 plus reference TRBV18 and TRBJ1-5, the full variable domain is NAGVMQNPRHLVRRRGQEARLRCSPMKGHSHVYWYRQLPEEGLKFMVYLQKENIIDESGMPKERFSAEFPKEGPSILRIQQVVRGDSAAYFCASSRREADQPQHFGDGTRLSIL.

The chain employs TRBV6-4 and TRBJ2-7; D possibly corresponds to TRBD2 (6 bases). Germline CDR1 reads MRHNA; CDR2 reads SNTAGT. This CDR3 region has 14 residues. With 4 bases removed from V and 2 bases from J, the gap between germline ends came to 12 bases. CDR3 in amino acids: CASSVGTYPYEQYF. DNA of the CDR3: TGTGCCAGCAGTGTAGGGACTTACCCCTACGAGCAGTACTTC.

The CDR3 DNA follows: TGTGCCAGCAGCTTCAGAACCGCTGCCTACGAGCAGTACTTC. Its protein is CASSFRTAAYEQYF. J is TRBJ2-7 and V is TRBV7-2, with D unclear. The germline CDR1 and CDR2 sequences are SGHTA and FQGNSA. V was shortened by 3 bases and J by 2 bases, with 11 bases between the two germline ends. The CDR3 length is 14 residues.

The chain employs TRBV6-6 and TRBJ1-4; D is uncertain. From germline, CDR1 is MNHNY and CDR2 SVGAGI (reference sequence). The V and J ends lost 6 bases and 7 bases respectively, with 9 bases between them. This CDR3 is 12 amino acids long. The CDR3 bases are TGTGCCAGCAGCCCAGCGTCTGAAAAACTGTTTTTT. Its protein is CASSPASEKLFF.

This chain links TRBV5-1 with TRBJ2-2, with D uncertain. This CDR3 has 13 residues. Germline CDR1 reads SGHRS; CDR2 reads YFSETQ. Trimming pared 5 bases from V and 7 bases from J, leaving 12 bases between. The CDR3 protein is CASSSTAGGELFF. For the CDR3, the DNA is TGCGCCAGCAGTTCTACAGCCGGCGGGGAGCTGTTTTTT.

The genes are TRBV7-2 and TRBJ1-6, with 8 bases that match TRBD1. The CDR3 sequence is 16 residues long. Germline assignment: CDR1 SGHTA and CDR2 FQGNSA. V shed 0 bases, J shed 9 bases, and the junction held 7 bases outside the gene matches. The CDR3 bases are TGTGCCAGCAGCTTAGCGGACAGGGAGAGGAGTTCACCCCTCCACTTT. Translated: CASSLADRERSSPLHF.

The chain carries TRBV5-3 and TRBJ2-6; 11 nucleotides agree with TRBD1. TRBV5-3 is given ORF status, its function remaining uncertain. The CDR3 consists of 16 residues. The J segment lost 5 bases and the V segment lost 4 bases, leaving 5 bases of the junction unmatched. DNA for the CDR3: TGTGCCAGAAGCATGGACAGGGGGCCGAGGGCCAACGTCCTGACTTTC. This codes for CARSMDRGPRANVLTF.